This TCR beta chain derives from a study of cytomegalovirus exposure and HLA in healthy donors. Study-level results: The authors reported that TCR beta sequences could predict HLA-A and HLA-B alleles. These predictions were accurate for most subjects in the first cohort.

CDR3 length: 20 residues. As for this clone: The antigen is undetermined.

The primer mix had 60 Vbeta and 13 Jbeta primers. Some clones are missing from TCRdb's copy, which holds only in-frame ones; the method was immunoSEQ multiplex PCR. The profile shows roughly 130,000 clones, 75% to 85% of them singletons. The clonotype comes from a man aged 40-49 years in good health and CMV-seronegative. Sample: PBMCs. The J gene is TRBJ2-5, the V gene TRBV12-2; whether TRBD2, the table's D call, matches the DNA was not checked. TRBV12-2 is designated a pseudogene. The CDR3 spells CASRLLPLGLAGVVWETQYF. DNA of the CDR3: TGTGCAAGTCGCTTACTCCCCCTTGGACTAGCGGGAGTAGTCTGGGAGACCCAGTACTTC.